These T cell receptor beta chains were read from a single sample in a study of blood T cell repertoires in COVID-19. Here immunoSEQ multiplex PCR was the method, and the copy in TCRdb shows in-frame clones only, minus some. The data show more than 95,000 clones, about 89% seen once. The sequenced sample was peripheral blood. The receptors derive from a human donor in a cohort sampled during active COVID-19. Each CDR3 is given with its conserved first and last residue. The D gene is left open where the match is weak.

CDR3: CASKSRGVIINEQFF; V: TRBV11-2; D: TRBD2; J: TRBJ2-1
CDR3: CATREPNTEAFF; V: TRBV15; D: -; J: TRBJ1-1
CDR3: CASRTDRGQTQPQHF; V: TRBV19; D: TRBD1; J: TRBJ1-5
CDR3: CASSLEGDRGGGYTF; V: TRBV5-1; D: TRBD1; J: TRBJ1-2
CDR3: CASSPPPSQETQYF; V: TRBV18; D: -; J: TRBJ2-5
CDR3: CAISELAPAFQETQYF; V: TRBV10-3; D: -; J: TRBJ2-5
CDR3: CASSIGGPSTGELFF; V: TRBV2; D: -; J: TRBJ2-2
CDR3: CASSLYGGRAFNYNEQFF; V: TRBV28; D: TRBD2; J: TRBJ2-1
CDR3: CASSPQREGNTGELFF; V: TRBV28; D: TRBD2; J: TRBJ2-2
CDR3: CASSSTGGSYNEQFF; V: TRBV5-1; D: -; J: TRBJ2-1
CDR3: CASRTPPLTSGGRDEQFF; V: TRBV28; D: TRBD2; J: TRBJ2-1
CDR3: CASSTPRDRGSTDTQYF; V: TRBV19; D: TRBD1; J: TRBJ2-3
CDR3: CASSPGKSLGHRSYEQYF; V: TRBV28; D: -; J: TRBJ2-7
CDR3: CASSPPPGLYGYTF; V: TRBV18; D: -; J: TRBJ1-2
CDR3: CASSERQNTDTQYF; V: TRBV13; D: -; J: TRBJ2-3
CDR3: CASSPTGGTEAFF; V: TRBV10-1; D: TRBD1; J: TRBJ1-1
CDR3: CASSFRKAGYMNTEAFF; V: TRBV28; D: -; J: TRBJ1-1
CDR3: CASSEKPAKRDQPPGELFF; V: TRBV7-2; D: TRBD2; J: TRBJ2-2
CDR3: CASSQDQGSGEKLFF; V: TRBV4-1; D: -; J: TRBJ1-4
CDR3: CASSEMGGTTTNEKLFF; V: TRBV6-1; D: -; J: TRBJ1-4
CDR3: CASGKTQGRRGYTF; V: TRBV28; D: -; J: TRBJ1-2
CDR3: CASSSQRTSGSTDTQYF; V: TRBV5-4; D: TRBD2; J: TRBJ2-3
CDR3: CASSKGLDNEQFF; V: TRBV19; D: TRBD2; J: TRBJ2-1
CDR3: CSVEGVRQGADGYTF; V: TRBV29-1; D: TRBD1; J: TRBJ1-2
CDR3: CASSLLSQPQHF; V: TRBV7-9; D: -; J: TRBJ1-5
CDR3: CASRASGSRNEQFF; V: TRBV2; D: TRBD2; J: TRBJ2-1
CDR3: CASRDRGGEQYF; V: TRBV19; D: TRBD1; J: TRBJ2-7
CDR3: CASGLLVAAPYGYTF; V: TRBV12-5; D: -; J: TRBJ1-2
CDR3: CASSSLPGGVEAFF; V: TRBV28; D: -; J: TRBJ1-1
CDR3: CASSSTGIITEAFF; V: TRBV7-9; D: TRBD1; J: TRBJ1-1
CDR3: CAWSRGTLSVPYEQYF; V: TRBV30; D: -; J: TRBJ2-7
CDR3: CASSQYTGDRETQYF; V: TRBV4-3; D: -; J: TRBJ2-5
CDR3: CASSLEYQGGETQYF; V: TRBV5-4; D: -; J: TRBJ2-5
CDR3: CASSMQGRGNTEAFF; V: TRBV19; D: -; J: TRBJ1-1
CDR3: CASGLVPLAGGTGELFF; V: TRBV12-5; D: TRBD2; J: TRBJ2-2
CDR3: CSVLGTGESYNEQFF; V: TRBV29-1; D: TRBD1; J: TRBJ2-1
CDR3: CASSLVPATNEKLFF; V: TRBV27; D: -; J: TRBJ1-4
CDR3: CASSLSGWQSPLHF; V: TRBV7-2; D: -; J: TRBJ1-6
CDR3: CASSYTGYTEAFF; V: TRBV6-5; D: -; J: TRBJ1-1
CDR3: CASSLPGQGSTDTQYF; V: TRBV5-6; D: TRBD1; J: TRBJ2-3
CDR3: CASSLQGGNSPLHF; V: TRBV5-1; D: TRBD1; J: TRBJ1-6
CDR3: CASSGEQGAKETQYF; V: TRBV7-9; D: TRBD1; J: TRBJ2-5
CDR3: CASRGQGTQLNEQFF; V: TRBV4-1; D: TRBD1; J: TRBJ2-1
CDR3: CASSLTGGGAGFLEQYF; V: TRBV5-6; D: TRBD2; J: TRBJ2-7
CDR3: CASNQGRSGYTF; V: TRBV6-5; D: -; J: TRBJ1-2
CDR3: CASRDLGRVVSEAFF; V: TRBV28; D: -; J: TRBJ1-1
CDR3: CASTDGVSYEQYF; V: TRBV6-5; D: -; J: TRBJ2-7
CDR3: CASSQGQAGGADTQYF; V: TRBV4-1; D: TRBD2; J: TRBJ2-3
CDR3: CASSPSTGGPYNEQFF; V: TRBV5-1; D: TRBD1; J: TRBJ2-1
CDR3: CATSGNSGGRTDTQYF; V: TRBV24-1; D: TRBD2; J: TRBJ2-3